This T cell receptor beta chain was identified in a study of T cell changes during pregnancy in multiple sclerosis (dated by TCRdb to between 2018 and 2020). About the investigation overall: Changes in the T cell repertoire over the course of pregnancy were examined in this study in women with multiple sclerosis.

The library was obtained by the immunoSEQ multiplex PCR assay. The table was pulled from immuneACCESS by TCRdb, which kept in-frame rearrangements only. Such tables lose some clones; where checked, under half of the loss comes from unresolved V genes, and the rest has no known cause. The sample includes approximately 62,000 clones, with about 92% observed a single time. The ten largest account for around 4% of the sample. Of note for this clone: Its recognized antigen is unknown. No base-level quality is on record; no much larger clone is a single base apart.

V is cut by 0 bases and J by 2 bases, and the space between the germline ends is 14 bases. The CDR3, cysteine through phenylalanine, is 18 amino acids long. Only CDR3 DNA remains: 54 bases, in frame from the first base. The sequence came from a female donor with multiple sclerosis, enrolled in a pregnancy study. This sample comprised CD8+ T cells from peripheral blood mononuclear cells, obtained in the second trimester of pregnancy. In this chain, TRBV23-1 is recombined with TRBJ2-6, and perhaps TRBD2 as D gene, on 7 matching bases. TRBV23-1 is an open reading frame whose function is uncertain. The CDR3 region reads CASSQSTGGAAGANVLTF. The nucleotide sequence reads as follows: TGCGCCAGCAGTCAATCGACGGGGGGCGCAGCTGGGGCCAACGTCCTGACTTTC.